This TCR beta chain was retrieved from a study of regulatory dendritic cells for organ transplantation. Study findings and constraints: Of resting T cell subsets, memory CD8+ had the most alloreactive clonotypes. Naive CD4+ and CD8+ repertoires were highly diverse; memory CD8+ was most oligoclonal. Considerable individual heterogeneity was seen in alloreactive memory CD8+ T cells. Mature dendritic cells appeared to drive more memory CD8+ clonal expansion than regulatory ones.

Some clones are missing from TCRdb's copy, which holds only in-frame ones; the method was immunoSEQ multiplex PCR. In the table there are tens of thousands of clones, about 79% of which are singletons. By share, this clone counts as medium-sized. Antigen: not known. Losses at the gene ends were 1 base for V and 6 bases for J; bases not matched to a gene: 5. CDR1 and CDR2 (germline): SGHRS, YFSETQ. The CDR3 contains 14 residues. The V call is TRBV5-1, the J call TRBJ1-2, with 8 positions matching TRBD1. The source material was memory CD4+ T cells from blood. Sample subset: CD45RO+ memory T cells. The TCR originated in a human donor in good health. For the CDR3, the DNA is TGCGCCAGCAGCTTGAGCACAGGGGGTGATGGCTACACCTTC. This gives the protein CASSLSTGGDGYTF.